What follows is one T cell receptor (beta chain) and its context. Its specificity is unknown. The sample comes from a study of T cell repertoires in cytomegalovirus infection. Study-level information: In the study, CMV epitopes included recently identified HLA-C-restricted and well-studied HLA-B-restricted ones. CMV infection together with matching HLA type was indicated by public TCR beta signatures.

From the reads, TCRdb called clonotypes with MiXCR, one entry per CDR3 protein. The sample yields roughly 500,000 distinct CDR3 sequences, roughly a third seen once. Findings and limits, study-wide: CMV carriers having the relevant HLA were flagged by cumulative public TCR beta family frequency.

Per germline, CDR1 DFQATT and CDR2 SNEGSKA (reference sequence). V was pared by 1 base and J by 0 bases, with 6 bases of the junction left unmatched. This CDR3 comprises 16 residues. The chain uses TRBV20-1 and TRBJ2-1, with 7 bases fitting TRBD2. The origin of this receptor is a human donor in good health (CMV status not recorded). Some clones in this sample may be carry-over from other donors' samples. The source material was cultured PBMCs, sampled from culture after CMV antigen stimulation. The DNA for the CDR3 is TGCAGTGCTAGAGTAGCGGGCTGGAGCTCCTACAATGAGCAGTTCTTC. Translating it yields CSARVAGWSSYNEQFF.